The 10 T cell receptor beta chains presented below share a single source sample, sequenced in a study of T cell changes during pregnancy in multiple sclerosis. Generated by immunoSEQ multiplex PCR, the TCRdb table keeps only in-frame clones and is missing some. The table lists roughly 70,000 clones, 85% to 95% of them singletons. Sample: peripheral blood, taken before pregnancy. These receptors were taken from a female donor with multiple sclerosis, enrolled in a pregnancy study.

On this clone: The junction and the germline gene differ at one end; a read error may be behind it. The CDR3 region has the DNA TGTGCTAGCAGCTTAGCTGCCCGGTCTGAGCAGTTCTTC. Translated, it gives CASSLAARSEQFF. This sequence joins TRBV7-7 and TRBJ2-1; no firm D call. Per the germline V gene, CDR1 is SSHAT and CDR2 is FNYEAQ (reference sequence). This CDR3 region has 13 residues.

J is TRBJ1-2 and V is TRBV6-6; no clear D. This CDR3 spans 13 amino acids. Germline CDR1 is MNHNY and CDR2 is SVGAGI (reference sequence). V was shortened by 6 bases and J by 4 bases, with 12 bases between the two germline ends. The CDR3 here is CASRSMVAYGYTF. Written as DNA, the CDR3 is TGTGCCAGCAGGTCCATGGTGGCCTATGGCTACACCTTC.

The chain is built from TRBV2 and TRBJ2-1; D perhaps matches TRBD2 (6 bases). Germline-derived CDR1 and CDR2 are SNHLY and FYNNEI. Between the trimmed V and J ends, which lost 6 bases and 1 base, there was a span of 13 bases. CDR3 length equals 15 residues. As DNA, the CDR3 is TGTGCCAGCAGGTTACTAGCCGGTTCCTACAATGAGCAGTTCTTC. Its translation: CASRLLAGSYNEQFF.

In its sample, this clone was seen a few times. DNA for the CDR3: TGTGCCAGCAGCTCGATCGACAGTAGCAATCAGCCCCAGCATTTT. It specifies CASSSIDSSNQPQHF. The chain uses TRBV7-9 and TRBJ1-5; D is perhaps TRBD1 (5 bases). The ends were cut back, 4 bases at V and 0 bases at J, with 10 bases in the middle. This CDR3 spans 15 amino acids. In germline, CDR1 is SEHNR, CDR2 FQNEAQ (reference sequence).

This chain links TRBV5-1 with TRBJ2-3; D perhaps matches TRBD2 (5 bases). The V gene's germline CDR1 is SGHRS and CDR2 YFSETQ. The CDR3 consists of 16 residues. V shed 5 bases and J shed 1 base, with 17 bases lying between them. The CDR3 spells CASSLSGGPGTDTQYF. The DNA for the CDR3 is TGCGCCAGCAGTTTATCCGGAGGACCAGGCACAGATACGCAGTATTTT.

This chain joins TRBV9 and TRBJ2-3; D may be TRBD2 (6 bases). The CDR3 has 15 amino acids. Germline-derived CDR1 and CDR2 are SGDLS and YYNGEE. The V and J ends lost 0 bases and 2 bases respectively, with 10 bases between them. The DNA for the CDR3 is TGTGCCAGCAGCGTAGGTGCGGGACCCACAGATACGCAGTATTTT. It encodes CASSVGAGPTDTQYF.

V is TRBV10-3 and J is TRBJ2-1, with 12 positions matching TRBD2. Trimming cost V 2 bases and J 2 bases; bases outside gene matches: 1. This CDR3 contains 16 residues. Germline V gene lookup returns CDR1 ENHRY and CDR2 SYGVKD. The CDR3 DNA is TGTGCCATCAGTGAGACTAGCGGGAGGACCTACAATGAGCAGTTCTTC. Translation gives CAISETSGRTYNEQFF.

The CDR3 sequence: CASSPGLAREQFF. The CDR3 nucleotides are TGTGCCAGCAGTCCAGGACTAGCCCGTGAGCAGTTCTTC. The chain recombines TRBV6-5 with TRBJ2-1; 8 positions agree with TRBD2. J was trimmed by 9 bases and V by 5 bases; bases with no gene match: 6. The CDR3 spans 13 residues. Per the germline V gene, CDR1 is MNHEY and CDR2 is SVGAGI.

V is TRBV28 and J is TRBJ2-6; D gene ambiguous. The CDR3 contains 13 residues. V dropped 8 bases and J dropped 0 bases, with 5 bases sitting between them. From germline, CDR1 is MDHEN and CDR2 SYDVKM. The CDR3: CASVYSGANVLTF. Written as DNA, the CDR3 is TGTGCCAGCGTGTACTCTGGGGCCAACGTCCTGACTTTC.

The V gene is TRBV7-6, the J gene TRBJ1-1; the D gene is possibly TRBD1 (6 bases). Trimming stripped 5 bases from V and 0 bases from J, with 10 bases between. Germline V lookup: CDR1 SGHVS, CDR2 FNYEAQ. The CDR3 contains 14 residues. CDR3 protein: CASSIGQMNTEAFF. CDR3 in DNA: TGTGCCAGCAGCATTGGACAGATGAACACTGAAGCTTTCTTT.